This passage covers 7 T cell receptor beta chains from one sample sequenced in a study of blood T cell repertoires in COVID-19. Profiled with immunoSEQ multiplex PCR; TCRdb holds only in-frame clones, not every one. Of roughly 360,000 clones listed, roughly 87% were seen once; the top ten hold approximately 5%. Sequencing input: PBMCs or T cells enriched from blood (not recorded which). The origin of the receptors is a woman aged 45-60 years who had recovered from COVID-19.

This clone was detected only a few times. The V gene is TRBV9, the J gene TRBJ1-1; possibly TRBD1 for D (5 bases). The V end was cut by 3 bases, the J end by 0 bases, with 12 bases between. The CDR3 runs to 15 residues. The germline gives CDR1 SGDLS, CDR2 YYNGEE. The CDR3 is CASSGFPTVNTEAFF. The CDR3 DNA reads TGTGCCAGCAGCGGATTCCCGACAGTGAACACTGAAGCTTTCTTT.

The chain combines TRBV6-2 or TRBV6-3 with TRBJ1-2; the D gene is possibly TRBD1 (5 bases). Germline V lookup: CDR1 MNHEY, CDR2 SVGEGT. The CDR3 is 13 amino acids. V lost 6 bases and J lost 6, with 14 bases in between. This chain's CDR3 is CASSSGSWDGYTF. CDR3 coding DNA: TGTGCCAGCAGCTCAGGGTCCTGGGATGGCTACACCTTC.

Concerning this clone: Other DNA sequences in this specimen translate into the identical CDR3. The CDR3 DNA follows: TGTGCCTGGAATCGGCCAGGGGAGAACACTGAAGCTTTCTTT. This gives the protein CAWNRPGENTEAFF. The rearrangement links TRBV30 to TRBJ1-1, with a possible D match to TRBD1 (6 bases). Deletions cut 4 bases from V and 1 base from J, with 13 bases between. The CDR3 contains 14 residues. Germline V gene lookup returns CDR1 GTSNPN and CDR2 SVGIG (reference sequence).

This clone was recorded a few times. CDR3 region: CASSPYGGGYTF. DNA for the CDR3: TGTGCCAGCAGCCCTTATGGGGGGGGCTACACCTTC. V usage is TRBV7-2 and J usage is TRBJ1-2; tentatively, D is TRBD1 (5 bases). This CDR3 region has 12 residues. The ends were cut back, 5 bases at V and 8 bases at J, with 12 bases in the middle. Germline-derived CDR1 and CDR2 are SGHTA and FQGNSA.

This sequence joins TRBV29-1 and TRBJ1-1; 7 bases agree with TRBD1. From germline, CDR1 is SQVTM and CDR2 ANQGSEA. The V segment lost 5 bases and the J segment 4 bases; nucleotides outside the gene matches: 4. This CDR3 contains 12 residues. The CDR3 loop reads CSVLTGPTEAFF. The DNA for the CDR3 is TGCAGCGTTCTGACAGGGCCCACTGAAGCTTTCTTT.

The chain carries TRBV5-1 and TRBJ1-4, with no clear D. The CDR3 extends over 14 amino acids. Germline-derived CDR1 and CDR2 are SGHRS and YFSETQ. Trimming stripped 4 bases from V and 8 bases from J, with 15 bases between. CDR3 loop: CASSPEPQLEKLFF. As DNA, the CDR3 is TGCGCCAGCAGCCCCGAACCACAGCTCGAAAAACTGTTTTTT.

The genes are TRBV21-1 and TRBJ2-7; TRBD2 was called by the table and not checked on the DNA. TRBV21-1 is a pseudogene. This CDR3 has 18 amino acids. In DNA form, the CDR3 reads TGTGCCAGCAGCACCAAGCGGGAGGGCCGGTTACGCGCCTACGAGCAGTACTTC. Its protein is CASSTKREGRLRAYEQYF.